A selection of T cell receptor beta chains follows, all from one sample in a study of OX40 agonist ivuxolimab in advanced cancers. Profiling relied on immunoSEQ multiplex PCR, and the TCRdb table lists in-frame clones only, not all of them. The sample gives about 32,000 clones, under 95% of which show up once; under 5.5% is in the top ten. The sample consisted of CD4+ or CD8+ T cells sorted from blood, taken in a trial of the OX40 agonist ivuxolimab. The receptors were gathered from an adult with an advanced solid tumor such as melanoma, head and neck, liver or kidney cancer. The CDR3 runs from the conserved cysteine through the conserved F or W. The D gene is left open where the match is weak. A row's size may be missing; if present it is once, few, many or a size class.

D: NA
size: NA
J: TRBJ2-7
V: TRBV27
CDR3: CASSSGAYEQYF
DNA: TGTGCCAGCAGTTCGGGAGCTTACGAGCAGTACTTC

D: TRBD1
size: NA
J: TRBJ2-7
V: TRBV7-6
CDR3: CASSAGQGAYYEQYF
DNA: TGTGCCAGCAGCGCGGGACAGGGGGCCTACTACGAGCAGTACTTC

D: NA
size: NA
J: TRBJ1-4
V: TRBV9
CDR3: CASQKEGGWGKLFF
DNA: TGTGCCTCTCAAAAGGAAGGAGGTTGGGGAAAACTGTTTTTT

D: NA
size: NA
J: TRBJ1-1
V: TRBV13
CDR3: CASSLEWPDTEAFF
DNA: TGTGCCAGCAGCTTAGAGTGGCCAGACACTGAAGCTTTCTTT

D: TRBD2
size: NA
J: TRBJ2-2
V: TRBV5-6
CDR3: CASSSGGLAGVTGELFF
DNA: TGTGCCAGCAGCTCCGGAGGACTAGCGGGAGTTACCGGGGAGCTGTTTTTT

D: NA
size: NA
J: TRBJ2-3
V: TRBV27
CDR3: CASSLSGYPDTQYF
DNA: TGTGCCAGCAGTTTATCGGGGTACCCAGATACGCAGTATTTT

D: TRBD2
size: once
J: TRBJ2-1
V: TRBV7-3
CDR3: CASSLIAGGEKSSYNEQFF
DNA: TGTGCCAGCAGCTTAATAGCGGGAGGGGAAAAGAGCTCCTACAATGAGCAGTTCTTC

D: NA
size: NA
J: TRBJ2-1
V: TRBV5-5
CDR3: CASSLGFRRDNEQFF
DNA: TGTGCCAGCAGCTTGGGATTTCGGAGGGACAATGAGCAGTTCTTC

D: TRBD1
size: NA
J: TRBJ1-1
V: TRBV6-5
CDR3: CASTFGGGITEAFF
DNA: TGTGCCAGCACCTTCGGAGGGGGCATCACTGAAGCTTTCTTT

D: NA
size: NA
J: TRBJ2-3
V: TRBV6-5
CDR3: CASSYGVGDTQYF
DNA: TGTGCCAGCAGTTACGGAGTGGGGGATACGCAGTATTTT

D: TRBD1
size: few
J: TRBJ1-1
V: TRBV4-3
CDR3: CASSLGTVTEAFF
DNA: TGCGCCAGCAGCCTTGGGACAGTGACTGAAGCTTTCTTT

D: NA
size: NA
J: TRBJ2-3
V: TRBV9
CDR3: CASSVGTLPDTQYF
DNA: TGTGCCAGCAGCGTAGGGACACTCCCGGATACGCAGTATTTT

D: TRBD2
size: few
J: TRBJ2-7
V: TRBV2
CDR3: CASSEGTSGRYEQYF
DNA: TGTGCCAGCAGTGAAGGGACTAGCGGACGCTACGAGCAGTACTTC

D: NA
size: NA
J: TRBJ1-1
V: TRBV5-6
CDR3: CASRGGLNTEAFF
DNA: TGTGCCAGCAGGGGGGGGCTGAACACTGAAGCTTTCTTT

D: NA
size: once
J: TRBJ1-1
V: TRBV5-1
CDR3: CASSSTEDPEAFF
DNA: TGCGCCAGCAGTTCTACAGAGGACCCTGAAGCTTTCTTT

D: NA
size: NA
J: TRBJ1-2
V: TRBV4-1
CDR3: CASSQDPRPHGYTF
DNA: TGCGCCAGCAGCCAAGATCCCCGCCCTCATGGCTACACCTTC

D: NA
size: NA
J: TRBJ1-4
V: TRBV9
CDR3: CASSVDGQTNEKLFF
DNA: TGTGCCAGCAGCGTAGACGGACAGACTAATGAAAAACTGTTTTTT

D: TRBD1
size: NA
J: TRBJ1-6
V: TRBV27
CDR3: CASSGTGVNSPLHF
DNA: TGTGCCAGCAGTGGGACAGGAGTAAATTCACCCCTCCACTTT

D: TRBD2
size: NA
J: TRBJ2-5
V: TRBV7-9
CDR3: CASSRSGDGGQETQYF
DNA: TGTGCCAGCAGCCGTAGCGGGGACGGAGGCCAAGAGACCCAGTACTTC

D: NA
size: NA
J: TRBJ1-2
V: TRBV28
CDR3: CASRPNRALGYTF
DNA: TGTGCCAGCAGACCGAACAGGGCTTTGGGCTACACCTTC

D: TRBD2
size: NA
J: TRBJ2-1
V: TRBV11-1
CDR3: CASSLSSGGFYEQFF
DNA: TGTGCCAGCAGCTTGAGTAGCGGGGGGTTCTATGAGCAGTTCTTC

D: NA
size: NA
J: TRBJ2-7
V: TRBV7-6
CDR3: CASSLVRGIESLPSYEQYF
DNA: TGTGCCAGCAGCTTGGTTAGGGGAATAGAATCCCTCCCTTCCTACGAGCAGTACTTC

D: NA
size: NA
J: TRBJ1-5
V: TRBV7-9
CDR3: CASSPGGNQPQHF
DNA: TGTGCCAGCAGTCCAGGGGGCAATCAGCCCCAGCATTTT

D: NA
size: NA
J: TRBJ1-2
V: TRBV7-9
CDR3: CASSLDWGGANYGYTF
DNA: TGTGCCAGCAGCTTAGATTGGGGGGGTGCTAACTATGGCTACACCTTC

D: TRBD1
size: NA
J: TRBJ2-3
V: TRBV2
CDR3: CASSEWDRVSDTQYF
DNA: TGTGCCAGCAGTGAATGGGACAGGGTGTCTGATACGCAGTATTTT

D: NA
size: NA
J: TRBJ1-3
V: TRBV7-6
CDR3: CASSLDAEISGNTIYF
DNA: TGTGCCAGCAGCTTAGACGCAGAAATCTCTGGAAACACCATATATTTT

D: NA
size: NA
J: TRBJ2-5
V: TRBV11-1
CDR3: CASSPTLFQETQYF
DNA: TGTGCCAGCAGTCCCACCCTCTTCCAGGAGACCCAGTACTTC

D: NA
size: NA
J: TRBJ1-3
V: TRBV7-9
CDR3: CASSLGDLGQLRGNTIYF
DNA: TGTGCCAGCAGCTTAGGGGACTTGGGACAATTAAGAGGAAACACCATATATTTT

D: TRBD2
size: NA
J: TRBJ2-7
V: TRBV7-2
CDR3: CASSLGTSGDKYF
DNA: TGTGCCAGCAGCTTAGGCACTAGCGGAGATAAGTACTTC

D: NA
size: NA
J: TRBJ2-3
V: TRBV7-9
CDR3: CASSSTGTDTQYF
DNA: TGTGCCAGCAGCTCAACTGGCACAGATACGCAGTATTTT

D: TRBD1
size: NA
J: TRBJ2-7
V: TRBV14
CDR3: CASSQDNRGSYEQYF
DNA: TGTGCCAGCAGCCAAGATAACAGGGGTTCCTACGAGCAGTACTTC

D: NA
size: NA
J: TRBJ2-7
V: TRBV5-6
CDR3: CASNEGILSYEQYF
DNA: TGTGCCAGCAACGAGGGGATTTTGTCCTACGAGCAGTACTTC

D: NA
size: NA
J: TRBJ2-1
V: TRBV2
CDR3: CASSGLVYNEQFF
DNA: TGTGCCAGCAGTGGTTTGGTTTACAATGAGCAGTTCTTC

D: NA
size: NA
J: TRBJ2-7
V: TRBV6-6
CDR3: CASSYTDSRGEQYF
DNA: TGTGCCAGCAGTTACACCGACAGTCGTGGCGAGCAGTACTTC

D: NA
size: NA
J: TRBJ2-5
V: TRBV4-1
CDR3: CASSQGGVETQYF
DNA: TGCGCCAGCAGCCAAGGCGGGGTTGAGACCCAGTACTTC

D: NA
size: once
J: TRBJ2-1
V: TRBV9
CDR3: CASSVRRDGQVVEQFF
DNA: TGTGCCAGCAGCGTCCGACGGGACGGCCAGGTAGTGGAGCAGTTCTTC

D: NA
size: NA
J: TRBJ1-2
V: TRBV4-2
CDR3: CASSQEVSDGVGYTF
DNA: TGTGCCAGCAGCCAAGAAGTATCGGATGGGGTAGGCTACACCTTC

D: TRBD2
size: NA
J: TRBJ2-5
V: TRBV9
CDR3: CASSATGLAGGQETQYF
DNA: TGTGCCAGCAGCGCCACCGGACTAGCGGGGGGGCAAGAGACCCAGTACTTC

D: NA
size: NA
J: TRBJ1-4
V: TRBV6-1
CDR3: CASSEALRQGLGGNEKLFF
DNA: TGTGCCAGCAGTGAAGCCCTGCGGCAGGGGTTAGGGGGTAATGAAAAACTGTTTTTT

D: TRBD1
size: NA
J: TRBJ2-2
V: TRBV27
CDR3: CASYTPGTVGPEARISGELFF
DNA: TGTGCCAGCTATACCCCGGGGACAGTTGGGCCTGAGGCCCGGATCTCCGGGGAGCTGTTTTTT

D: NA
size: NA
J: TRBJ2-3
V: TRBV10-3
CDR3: CAASTDISTDTQYF
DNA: TGTGCCGCATCGACAGACATTAGCACAGATACGCAGTATTTT

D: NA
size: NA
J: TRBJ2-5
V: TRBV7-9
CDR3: CASSYPGRGLEETQYF
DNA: TGTGCCAGCAGCTACCCCGGTAGGGGGTTAGAAGAGACCCAGTACTTC

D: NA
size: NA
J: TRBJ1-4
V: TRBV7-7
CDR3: CASNPQLLGQWGKLFF
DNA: TGTGCTAGCAACCCACAACTACTCGGCCAGTGGGGAAAACTGTTTTTT

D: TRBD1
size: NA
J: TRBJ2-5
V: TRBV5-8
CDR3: CASSPFGTGQIQETQYF
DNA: TGTGCCAGCAGCCCCTTTGGGACAGGGCAAATCCAAGAGACCCAGTACTTC

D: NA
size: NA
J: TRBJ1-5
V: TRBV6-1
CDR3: CASSEAVQPQHF
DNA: TGTGCCAGCAGTGAAGCGGTTCAGCCCCAGCATTTT

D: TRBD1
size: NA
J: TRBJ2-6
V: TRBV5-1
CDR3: CASSDRAGANVLTF
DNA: TGCGCCAGCAGCGACAGGGCTGGGGCCAACGTCCTGACTTTC

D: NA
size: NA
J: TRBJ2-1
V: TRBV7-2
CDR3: CASSLSPPHEQFF
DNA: TGTGCCAGCAGCTTATCCCCTCCCCATGAGCAGTTCTTC

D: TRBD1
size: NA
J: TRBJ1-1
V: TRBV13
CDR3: CASSLQGEGYTEAFF
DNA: TGTGCCAGCAGCTTACAGGGGGAGGGCTACACTGAAGCTTTCTTT

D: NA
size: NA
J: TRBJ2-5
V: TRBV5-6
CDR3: CASSFAEQETQYF
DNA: TGTGCCAGCAGCTTTGCCGAGCAAGAGACCCAGTACTTC

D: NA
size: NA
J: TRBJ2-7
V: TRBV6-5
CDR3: CASSPSGQYEQYF
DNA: TGTGCCAGCAGTCCTTCGGGGCAATACGAGCAGTACTTC

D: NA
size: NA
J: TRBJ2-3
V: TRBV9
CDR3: CASSVDPEDTITDTQYF
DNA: TGTGCCAGCAGCGTGGACCCGGAGGACACAATAACAGATACGCAGTATTTT

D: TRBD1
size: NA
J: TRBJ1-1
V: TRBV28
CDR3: CASSFLPDRATEAFF
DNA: TGTGCCAGCAGTTTTCTACCGGACAGGGCCACTGAAGCTTTCTTT

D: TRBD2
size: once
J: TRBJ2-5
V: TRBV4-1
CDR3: CASSRTLSGGETQYF
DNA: TGCGCCAGCAGCCGAACCCTCTCGGGGGGGGAGACCCAGTACTTC

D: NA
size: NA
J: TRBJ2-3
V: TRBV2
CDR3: CASSEAREGVTTDTQYF
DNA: TGTGCCAGCAGTGAAGCCCGCGAGGGAGTCACGACAGATACGCAGTATTTT

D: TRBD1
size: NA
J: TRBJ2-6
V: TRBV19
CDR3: CASSMTRQGVAGANVLTF
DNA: TGTGCCAGTAGTATGACGAGACAGGGGGTGGCTGGGGCCAACGTCCTGACTTTC

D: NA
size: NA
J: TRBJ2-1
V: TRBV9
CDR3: CASSTPPESSYNEQFF
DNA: TGTGCCAGCAGCACCCCCCCGGAGAGCTCCTACAATGAGCAGTTCTTC

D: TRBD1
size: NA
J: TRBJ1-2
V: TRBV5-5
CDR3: CASSQGQPMTNYGYTF
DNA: TGTGCCAGCAGCCAGGGACAGCCCATGACCAACTATGGCTACACCTTC

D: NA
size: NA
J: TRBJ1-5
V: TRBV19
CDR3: CASSFRVSNQPQHF
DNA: TGTGCCAGTAGTTTCAGGGTGAGCAATCAGCCCCAGCATTTT

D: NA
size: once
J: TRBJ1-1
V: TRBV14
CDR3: CASSPEANPLPTEAFF
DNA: TGTGCCAGCAGCCCGGAAGCAAACCCGCTTCCCACTGAAGCTTTCTTT

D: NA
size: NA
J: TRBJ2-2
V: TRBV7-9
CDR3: CASSETSNTGELFF
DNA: TGTGCCAGCAGCGAGACTTCGAACACCGGGGAGCTGTTTTTT